The next 12 T cell receptor beta chains were all read from a single sample in a study of cytotoxic CD8 clonotypes in ibrutinib-treated CLL. Profiling relied on immunoSEQ multiplex PCR, and the TCRdb table lists in-frame clones only, not all of them. The table lists 330,000 or so clones, 67% of them singletons, with approximately 6% in the top ten. Here the sequenced sample was PBMCs, taken after 36 months of ibrutinib treatment. The source is a human donor with chronic lymphocytic leukemia.

This chain links TRBV5-4 with TRBJ1-3; D might be TRBD1 (6 bases). Germline V gene lookup returns CDR1 SGHNT and CDR2 YYREEE (reference sequence). The CDR3 is 15 amino acids. V was shortened by 0 bases and J by 4 bases, with 11 bases between the two germline ends. The CDR3 loop reads CASSLDGGEGNTIYF. The CDR3, as DNA: TGTGCCAGCAGCTTGGATGGGGGCGAGGGAAACACCATATATTTT.

The chain combines TRBV6-6 with TRBJ1-4; possibly TRBD1 for D (5 bases). V was pared by 0 bases and J by 5 bases, with 10 bases between. The CDR3 has 15 amino acids. Germline values: CDR1 MNHNY, CDR2 SVGAGI (reference sequence). CDR3 sequence: CASSYSRQLNEKLFF. The DNA of the CDR3 is TGTGCCAGCAGTTACTCGAGACAGCTGAATGAAAAACTGTTTTTT.

The J gene is TRBJ1-4, the V gene TRBV19; 9 nucleotides align to TRBD1. Germline V gene data show CDR1 as LNHDA and CDR2 as SQIVND (reference sequence). V shed 7 bases, J shed 8 bases, and the junction held 11 bases outside the gene matches. The CDR3 extends over 15 amino acids. This CDR3 reads CASTTLGQGGEKLFF. Here the CDR3 DNA reads TGTGCCAGTACCACGCTGGGACAGGGAGGCGAAAAACTGTTTTTT.

V and J are TRBV28 and TRBJ1-2; 7 positions agree with TRBD1. V gave up 5 bases and J gave up 7 bases; unmatched junction bases: 10. The CDR3 is made up of 14 amino acids. The V gene's germline CDR1 is MDHEN and CDR2 SYDVKM. CDR3 protein: CASSRLQGLSGYTF. For the CDR3, the DNA is TGTGCCAGCAGTCGCCTACAGGGGCTATCTGGCTACACCTTC.

In its sample, this clone was seen a few times. The chain joins TRBV7-2 to TRBJ1-3; the D is unclear. The CDR3 spans 14 residues. CDR1 is SGHTA and CDR2 is FQGNSA in the germline V gene. Trimming took off 3 bases at V and 1 base at J, with 7 bases between the two ends. The CDR3 sequence: CASSFGLSGNTIYF. The CDR3 DNA follows: TGTGCCAGCAGCTTCGGCCTATCTGGAAACACCATATATTTT.

V is TRBV29-1 and J is TRBJ1-1; D possibly corresponds to TRBD1 (5 bases). Germline loops: CDR1 SQVTM, CDR2 ANQGSEA. This CDR3 has 12 residues. Trimming shortened V by 6 bases and J by 1 base, and 9 bases separated the two germline ends. DNA of the CDR3: TGCAGCGTATCTACAGGGAACACTGAAGCTTTCTTT. Encoded protein: CSVSTGNTEAFF.

The chain uses TRBV7-9 and TRBJ2-3; 12 bases are a match to TRBD2. The V segment lost 3 bases and the J segment 6 bases; nucleotides outside the gene matches: 16. The CDR3 sequence is 19 residues long. Germline CDR1 is SEHNR and CDR2 is FQNEAQ (reference sequence). DNA for the CDR3: TGTGCCAGCAGCTTGTCCCAGTGGCTAGCGGGAGGGCCGGAGGATACGCAGTATTTT. It is translated as CASSLSQWLAGGPEDTQYF.

A note on this clone: The same CDR3 also results from other DNA sequences found in this sample. The chain carries TRBV5-1 and TRBJ2-7; D remains ambiguous. V lost 0 bases, J lost 5 bases, and 3 bases lay in between. The CDR3 has 11 residues. Germline loops: CDR1 SGHRS, CDR2 YFSETQ. CDR3 in DNA: TGCGCCAGCAGCTTGGACCACGAGCAGTACTTC. The encoded protein is CASSLDHEQYF.

V and J are TRBV10-3 and TRBJ2-3; D may be TRBD1 or TRBD2 (5 bases each). With 8 bases removed from V and 2 bases from J, the gap between germline ends came to 20 bases. The CDR3 is 16 amino acids. CDR1 and CDR2 from the germline V gene are ENHRY and SYGVKD. CDR3 coding DNA: TGTGCCATCGTTCGTCCAGGGACCAAGACCACAGATACGCAGTATTTT. Residues: CAIVRPGTKTTDTQYF.

This sequence joins TRBV4-3 and TRBJ2-6; D call uncertain. V was shortened by 1 base and J by 0 bases, with 7 bases between the two germline ends. Germline lookup yields CDR1 LGHNA and CDR2 YSLEER. CDR3 length: 16 residues. CDR3 coding DNA: TGCGCCAGCAGCCAAGGGTTGGCCTCTGGGGCCAACGTCCTGACTTTC. Protein product: CASSQGLASGANVLTF.

The chain joins TRBV10-2 to TRBJ1-1; D uncertain. Germline lookup yields CDR1 WSHSY and CDR2 SAAADI. The CDR3 length is 13 residues. V dropped 6 bases and J dropped 2 bases, with 10 bases sitting between them. The CDR3 loop is CASRTERNTEAFF. CDR3 in DNA: TGCGCCAGCAGGACGGAGCGTAACACTGAAGCTTTCTTT.

The genes are TRBV5-6 and TRBJ2-7, with D perhaps given as TRBD1 or TRBD2 (6 bases each). Germline CDR1 reads SGHDT; CDR2 reads YYEEEE. The CDR3 spans 12 residues. V dropped 0 bases and J dropped 7 bases, with 8 bases sitting between them. CDR3: CASSLGRGEQYF. CDR3 in DNA: TGTGCCAGCAGCTTGGGGAGGGGGGAGCAGTACTTC.